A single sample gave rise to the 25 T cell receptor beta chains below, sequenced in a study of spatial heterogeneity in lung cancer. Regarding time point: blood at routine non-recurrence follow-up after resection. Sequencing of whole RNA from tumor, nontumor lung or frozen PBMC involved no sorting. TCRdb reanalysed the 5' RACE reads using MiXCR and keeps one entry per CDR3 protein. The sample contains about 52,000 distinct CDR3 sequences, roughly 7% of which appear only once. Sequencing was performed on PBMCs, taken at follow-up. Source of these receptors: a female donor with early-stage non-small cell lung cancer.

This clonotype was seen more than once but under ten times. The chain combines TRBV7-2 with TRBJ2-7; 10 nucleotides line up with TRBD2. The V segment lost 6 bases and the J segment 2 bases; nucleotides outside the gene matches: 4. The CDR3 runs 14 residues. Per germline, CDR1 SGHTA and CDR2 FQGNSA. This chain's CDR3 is CASRSSGGTYEQYF. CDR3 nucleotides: TGTGCCAGCAGATCTAGCGGGGGAACCTACGAGCAGTACTTC.

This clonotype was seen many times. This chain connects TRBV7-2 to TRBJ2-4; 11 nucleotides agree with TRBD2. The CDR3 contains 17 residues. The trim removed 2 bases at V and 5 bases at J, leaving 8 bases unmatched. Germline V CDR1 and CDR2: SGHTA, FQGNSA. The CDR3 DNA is TGTGCCAGCAGCTTAATCCCTCTAGCGGGGGGCCAAAACATTCAGTACTTC. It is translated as CASSLIPLAGGQNIQYF.

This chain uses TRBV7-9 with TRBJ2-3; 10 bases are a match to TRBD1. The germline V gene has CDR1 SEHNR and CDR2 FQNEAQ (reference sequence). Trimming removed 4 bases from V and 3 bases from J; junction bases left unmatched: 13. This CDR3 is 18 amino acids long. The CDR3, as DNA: TGTGCCAGCAGCTCTACAGGGGACAGGGGTTTAATAACAGATACGCAGTATTTT. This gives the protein CASSSTGDRGLITDTQYF. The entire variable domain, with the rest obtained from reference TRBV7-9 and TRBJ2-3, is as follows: DTGVSQNPRHKITKRGQNVTFRCDPISEHNRLYWYRQTLGQGPEFLTYFQNEAQLEKSRLLSDRFSAERPKGSFSTLEIQRTEQGDSAMYLCASSSTGDRGLITDTQYFGPGTRLTVL.

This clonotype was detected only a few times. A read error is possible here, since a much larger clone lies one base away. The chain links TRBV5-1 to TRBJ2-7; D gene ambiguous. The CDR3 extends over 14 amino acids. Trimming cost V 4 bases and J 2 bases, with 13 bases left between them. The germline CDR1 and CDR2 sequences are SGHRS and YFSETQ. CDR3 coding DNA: TGCGCCAGCAGCCTGATATCGTCGGCCTACGAGCAGTACTTC. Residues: CASSLISSAYEQYF. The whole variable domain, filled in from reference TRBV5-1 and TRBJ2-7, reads KAGVTQTPRYLIKTRGQQVTLSCSPISGHRSVSWYQQTPGQGLQFLFEYFSETQRNKGNFPGRFSGRQFSNSRSEMNVSTLELGDSALYLCASSLISSAYEQYFGPGTRLTVT.

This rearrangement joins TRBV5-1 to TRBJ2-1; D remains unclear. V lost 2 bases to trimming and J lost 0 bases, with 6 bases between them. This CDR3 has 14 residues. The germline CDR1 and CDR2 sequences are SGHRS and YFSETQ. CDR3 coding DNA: TGCGCCAGCAGCTTTTCCAGCTCCTACAATGAGCAGTTCTTC. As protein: CASSFSSSYNEQFF.

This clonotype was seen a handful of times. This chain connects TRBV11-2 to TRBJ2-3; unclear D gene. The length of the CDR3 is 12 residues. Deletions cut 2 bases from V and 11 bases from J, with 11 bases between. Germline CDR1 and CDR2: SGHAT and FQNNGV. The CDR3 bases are TGTGCCAGCAGCTTAACGGCCCTTGGGCAGTATTTT. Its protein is CASSLTALGQYF.

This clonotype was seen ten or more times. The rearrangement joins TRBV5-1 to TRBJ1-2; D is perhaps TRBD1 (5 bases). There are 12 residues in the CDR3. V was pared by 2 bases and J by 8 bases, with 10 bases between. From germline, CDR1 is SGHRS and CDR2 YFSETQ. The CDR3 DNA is TGCGCCAGCAGCTTTGCGACAGAGGGCTACACCTTC. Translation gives CASSFATEGYTF.

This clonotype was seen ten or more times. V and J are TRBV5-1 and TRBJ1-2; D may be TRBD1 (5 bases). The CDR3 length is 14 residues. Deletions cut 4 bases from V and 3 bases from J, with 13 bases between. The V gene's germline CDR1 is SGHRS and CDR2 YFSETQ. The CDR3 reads CASSSGGAYYGYTF. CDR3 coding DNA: TGCGCCAGCAGCAGTGGAGGGGCGTACTATGGCTACACCTTC.

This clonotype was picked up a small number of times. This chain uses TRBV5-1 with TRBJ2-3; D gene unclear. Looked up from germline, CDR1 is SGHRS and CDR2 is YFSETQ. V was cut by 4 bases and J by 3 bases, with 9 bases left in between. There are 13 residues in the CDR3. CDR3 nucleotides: TGCGCCAGCAGCGTCGACCCGACAGATACGCAGTATTTT. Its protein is CASSVDPTDTQYF.

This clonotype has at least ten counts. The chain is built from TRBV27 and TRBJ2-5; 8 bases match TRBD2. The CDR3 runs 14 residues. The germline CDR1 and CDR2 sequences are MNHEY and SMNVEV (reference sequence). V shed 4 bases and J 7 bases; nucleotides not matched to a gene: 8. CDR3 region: CASSSPGGAGTQYF. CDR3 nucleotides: TGTGCCAGCAGTTCCCCCGGGGGGGCAGGGACCCAGTACTTC.

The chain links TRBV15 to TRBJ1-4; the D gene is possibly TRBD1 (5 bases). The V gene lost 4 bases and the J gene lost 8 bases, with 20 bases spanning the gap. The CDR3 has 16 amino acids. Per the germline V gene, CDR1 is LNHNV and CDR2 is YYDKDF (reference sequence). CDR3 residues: CATSTVPLGTIEKLFF. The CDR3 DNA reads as TGTGCCACCAGCACCGTTCCCTTAGGGACGATCGAAAAACTGTTTTTT.

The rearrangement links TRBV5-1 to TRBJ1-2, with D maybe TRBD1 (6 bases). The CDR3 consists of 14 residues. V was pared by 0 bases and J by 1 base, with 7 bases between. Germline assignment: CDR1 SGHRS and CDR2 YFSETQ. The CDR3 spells CASSLDRDNYGYTF. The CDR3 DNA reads TGCGCCAGCAGCTTGGACAGGGATAACTATGGCTACACCTTC.

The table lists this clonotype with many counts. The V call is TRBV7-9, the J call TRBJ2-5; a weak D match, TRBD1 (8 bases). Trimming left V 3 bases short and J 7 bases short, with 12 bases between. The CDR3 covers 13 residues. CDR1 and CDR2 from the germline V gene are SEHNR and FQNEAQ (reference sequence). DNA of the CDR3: TGTGCCAGCAGCTTGGACAGGGAGGGGACCCAGTACTTC. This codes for CASSLDREGTQYF. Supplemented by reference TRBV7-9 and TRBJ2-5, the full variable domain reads DTGVSQNPRHKITKRGQNVTFRCDPISEHNRLYWYRQTLGQGPEFLTYFQNEAQLEKSRLLSDRFSAERPKGSFSTLEIQRTEQGDSAMYLCASSLDREGTQYFGPGTRLLVL.

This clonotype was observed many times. The CDR3: CASSKVTQGNTDTQYF. The CDR3 bases are TGTGCCAGCAGCAAAGTTACACAGGGGAACACAGATACGCAGTATTTT. The chain couples TRBV21-1 to TRBJ2-3; the table's TRBD1 call for D was not verified on the DNA. TRBV21-1 counts as a pseudogene. CDR3 length: 16 residues.

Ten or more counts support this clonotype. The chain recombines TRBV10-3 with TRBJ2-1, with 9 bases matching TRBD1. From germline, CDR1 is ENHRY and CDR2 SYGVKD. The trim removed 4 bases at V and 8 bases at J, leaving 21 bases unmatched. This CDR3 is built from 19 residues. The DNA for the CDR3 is TGTGCCATCAGTGCCGGACAGGGGTTCAGCCCTTTGGCGGCGGATGAGCAGTTCTTC. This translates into CAISAGQGFSPLAADEQFF.

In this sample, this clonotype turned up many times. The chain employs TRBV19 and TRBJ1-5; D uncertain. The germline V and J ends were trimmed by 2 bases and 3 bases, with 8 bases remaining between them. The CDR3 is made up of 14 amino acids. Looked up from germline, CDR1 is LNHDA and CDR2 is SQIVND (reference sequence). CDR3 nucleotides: TGTGCCAGTAGTATAAAGAAGTACAATCAGCCCCAGCATTTT. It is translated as CASSIKKYNQPQHF.

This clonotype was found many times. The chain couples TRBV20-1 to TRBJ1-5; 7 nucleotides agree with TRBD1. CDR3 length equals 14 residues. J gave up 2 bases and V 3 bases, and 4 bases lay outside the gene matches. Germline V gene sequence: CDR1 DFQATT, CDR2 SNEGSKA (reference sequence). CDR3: CSASLGTGNQPQHF. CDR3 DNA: TGCAGTGCTAGCTTGGGGACAGGCAATCAGCCCCAGCATTTT.

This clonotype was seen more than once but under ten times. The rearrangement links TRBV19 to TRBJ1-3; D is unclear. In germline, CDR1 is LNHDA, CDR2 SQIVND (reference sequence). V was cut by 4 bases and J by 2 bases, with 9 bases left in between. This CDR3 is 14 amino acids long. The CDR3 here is CASSRASAGNTIYF. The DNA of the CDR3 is TGTGCCAGTAGTAGGGCCAGCGCTGGAAACACCATATATTTT.

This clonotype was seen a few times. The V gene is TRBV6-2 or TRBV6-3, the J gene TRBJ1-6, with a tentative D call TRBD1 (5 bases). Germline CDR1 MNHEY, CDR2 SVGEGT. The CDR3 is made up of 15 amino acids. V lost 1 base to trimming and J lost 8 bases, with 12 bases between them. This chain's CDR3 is CASSYFGTQDSPLHF. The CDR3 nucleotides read TGTGCCAGCAGTTACTTTGGGACTCAGGATTCACCCCTCCACTTT.

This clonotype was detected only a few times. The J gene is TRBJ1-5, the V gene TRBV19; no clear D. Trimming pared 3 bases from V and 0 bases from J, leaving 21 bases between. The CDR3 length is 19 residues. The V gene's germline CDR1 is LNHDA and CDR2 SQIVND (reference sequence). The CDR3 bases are TGTGCCAGTAGTATGGAGGAATGGTCTCTACGTTATAGCAATCAGCCCCAGCATTTT. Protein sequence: CASSMEEWSLRYSNQPQHF.

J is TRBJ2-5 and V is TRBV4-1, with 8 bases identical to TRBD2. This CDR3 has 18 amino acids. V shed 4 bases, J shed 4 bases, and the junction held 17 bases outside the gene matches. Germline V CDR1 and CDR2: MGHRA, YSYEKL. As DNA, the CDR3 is TGCGCCAGCAGCCCCTCGGGGGCGGGGGGAGCCTTGGGAGAGACCCAGTACTTC. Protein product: CASSPSGAGGALGETQYF.

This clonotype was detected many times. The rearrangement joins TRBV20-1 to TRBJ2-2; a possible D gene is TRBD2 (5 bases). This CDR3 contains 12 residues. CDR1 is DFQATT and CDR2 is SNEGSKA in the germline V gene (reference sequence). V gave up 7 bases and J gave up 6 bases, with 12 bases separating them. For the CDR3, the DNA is TGCAGTGGCAGACGGGGTTCCGGGGAGCTGTTTTTT. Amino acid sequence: CSGRRGSGELFF.

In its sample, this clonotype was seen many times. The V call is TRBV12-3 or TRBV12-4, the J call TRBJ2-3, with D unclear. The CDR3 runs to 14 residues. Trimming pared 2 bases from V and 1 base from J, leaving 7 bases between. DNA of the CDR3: TGTGCCAGCAGTTTATTAAGGGGCACAGATACGCAGTATTTT. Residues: CASSLLRGTDTQYF.

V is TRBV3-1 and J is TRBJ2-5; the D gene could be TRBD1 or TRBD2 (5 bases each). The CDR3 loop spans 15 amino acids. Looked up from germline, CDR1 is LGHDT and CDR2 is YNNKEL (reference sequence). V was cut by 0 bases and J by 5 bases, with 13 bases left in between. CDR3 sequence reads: CASSQDPAGAETQYF. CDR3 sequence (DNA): TGTGCCAGCAGCCAAGATCCGGCCGGGGCGGAGACCCAGTACTTC.

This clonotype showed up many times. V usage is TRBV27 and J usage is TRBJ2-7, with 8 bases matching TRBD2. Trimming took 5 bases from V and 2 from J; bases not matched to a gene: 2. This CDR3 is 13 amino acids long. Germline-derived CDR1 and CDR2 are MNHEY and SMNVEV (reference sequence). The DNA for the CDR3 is TGTGCCAGCAGTCCGGGGGGGCCCTACGAGCAGTACTTC. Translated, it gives CASSPGGPYEQYF.